Below, one TCR beta chain is given with its context. The record originates from a study of blood T cell repertoires in COVID-19. Looking at the study overall: Donors in the United States, Italy and Spain gave samples during acute or convalescent COVID-19. T cells, B-cell-depleted T cells, or PBMCs provided the cDNA or gDNA that served as material.

Germline lookup yields CDR1 SNHLY and CDR2 FYNNEI. The CDR3 totals 17 residues. J was trimmed by 2 bases and V by 6 bases; bases with no gene match: 13. Per the study methods: Cell counts per sample came from amplifying reference gene primers. The assay was immunoSEQ multiplex PCR, and TCRdb's table has in-frame clones only and misses some. V, J and clone size were drawn from that table, and D and trimming were deduced from the DNA. The table includes about 94,000 clones, roughly 80% detected once. This clonotype was obtained from a man in his sixties with acute or convalescent COVID-19. V gene TRBV2 combines with J gene TRBJ2-1, with TRBD1 matching over 7 bases. Sequencing was performed on peripheral blood. This chain's CDR3 is CASRESTRQGAYNEQFF. CDR3 in DNA: TGTGCCAGCAGGGAATCTACTAGACAGGGAGCCTACAATGAGCAGTTCTTC.